This T cell receptor (beta chain) stems from a study of blood T cell repertoires in COVID-19. Profiled with immunoSEQ multiplex PCR; TCRdb holds only in-frame clones, not every one. The repertoire holds about 78,000 clones, with about nine tenths as singletons. This clone has just one count. The V end was cut by 3 bases, the J end by 2 bases, with 15 bases between. Germline lookup yields CDR1 SGHAT and CDR2 FQNNGV. This CDR3 comprises 16 residues. V and J are TRBV11-2 and TRBJ2-3; D uncertain. The sequence was collected from a woman in her forties or fifties in a cohort sampled during active COVID-19. Sequencing was carried out using peripheral blood. CDR3 nucleotides: TGTGCCAGCAGCTTGAACGGAGCCTCAAACACAGATACGCAGTATTTT. Residues: CASSLNGASNTDTQYF.